This is a list of T cell receptor beta chains from one sample in a study of blood T cell repertoires in COVID-19. Some clones are missing from TCRdb's copy, which holds only in-frame ones; the method was immunoSEQ multiplex PCR. Among 200,000 to 250,000 clones listed, nearly 90% were seen once. Sequencing was done on a sample of peripheral blood. The receptor set was obtained from a woman aged 18-29 years who had recovered from COVID-19. Each CDR3 is given with its conserved first and last residue.

TRBV14	TRBJ2-5	CASSQTNRDRGETQYF
TRBV2	TRBJ1-6	CASSARRVGQNSPLHF
TRBV30	TRBJ1-2	CAWSGDSLDGGYTF
TRBV27	TRBJ2-2	CASSLGGYTGELFF
TRBV6-5	TRBJ2-2	CASSYSGGLSAGELFF
TRBV5-1	TRBJ1-2	CASSLGDNASGYGYTF
TRBV9	TRBJ1-2	CASSELASGLSMSYTF
TRBV9	TRBJ1-6	CASSLNNSPLHF
TRBV6-6	TRBJ2-7	CASSPRGSGLYEQYF
TRBV5-5	TRBJ2-2	CASSWRSGSLDTGELFF
TRBV10-3	TRBJ2-7	CAISSLGPDYGQYF
TRBV10-3	TRBJ1-2	CAISEAGSYGYTF
TRBV13	TRBJ1-1	CASSIRSRGDTEAFF
TRBV6-5	TRBJ2-1	CASSYTGTSGYNEQFF
TRBV9	TRBJ2-7	CASSFAGTSGYEQYF
TRBV5-1	TRBJ2-7	CASSPRDRAYYEQYF
TRBV7-2	TRBJ1-1	CASSRNRNTEAFF
TRBV27	TRBJ2-7	CASSLYGTSGTYEQYF
TRBV9	TRBJ2-1	CASSVPGTGNYNEQFF
TRBV19	TRBJ1-1	CASSMRGRGTEAFF
TRBV4-2	TRBJ2-7	CASSPGLAGYEQYF
TRBV24-1	TRBJ1-2	CATSAPNGAGGLSDGYTF
TRBV5-5	TRBJ2-3	CASSLDRLVGADTQYF
TRBV7-2	TRBJ1-5	CASSYDRLSNQPQHF
TRBV5-1	TRBJ2-1	CASSLAPDPGMFF
TRBV6-5	TRBJ1-2	CASNTDRGYTF
TRBV18	TRBJ1-2	CASSPDTNYGYTF
TRBV3-1/TRBV3-2	TRBJ2-1	CASSQGGGRAFLEQFF
TRBV7-9	TRBJ1-2	CASSFGQGNSYTF
TRBV7-9	TRBJ1-5	CASSLGRSNQPQHF
TRBV4-3	TRBJ2-3	CASSQRLAGYDTQYF
TRBV11-2	TRBJ1-2	CASSLDRQGLYYGYTF
TRBV28	TRBJ1-4	CASRLRRQGREKLFF
TRBV6-4	TRBJ2-1	CASSDSSGSFSEQFF